This TCR beta chain was observed in a study of regulatory T cells in long-lasting Graves disease. General observations from the study: Study of thyroid tissue was not done, with only peripheral blood studied. New patients shared fewer public clonotypes (about 1,000) than persistent patients did (about 3,000).

Stated time point: persistent/refractory GD, antithyroid drugs over 5 years with positive TRAb. RNA extracted from PBMCs served as the sequencing template. V was shortened by 0 bases and J by 2 bases, with 9 bases between the two germline ends. This CDR3 spans 14 amino acids. Germline values: CDR1 SGHRS, CDR2 YFSETQ. Assembly of TCR beta libraries relied on iRepertoire HTBI primers together with Arm-PCR of CDR3 regions. TCRdb processed the multiplex PCR reads anew with MiXCR; each CDR3 protein has one entry. The sample has approximately 360,000 distinct CDR3 sequences, roughly 25% seen once. This clonotype was recorded at least ten times. The target antigen is unknown.

The gene calls are TRBV5-1 and TRBJ2-7; D is uncertain. The clonotype comes from a woman between 40 and 50 years old with Graves disease. The starting material was peripheral blood mononuclear cells (PBMCs), obtained when the disease was refractory, from a patient treated with antithyroid drugs. The CDR3 loop is CASSLAHGPYEQYF. In DNA, the CDR3 is TGCGCCAGCAGCTTGGCCCACGGCCCCTACGAGCAGTACTTC.